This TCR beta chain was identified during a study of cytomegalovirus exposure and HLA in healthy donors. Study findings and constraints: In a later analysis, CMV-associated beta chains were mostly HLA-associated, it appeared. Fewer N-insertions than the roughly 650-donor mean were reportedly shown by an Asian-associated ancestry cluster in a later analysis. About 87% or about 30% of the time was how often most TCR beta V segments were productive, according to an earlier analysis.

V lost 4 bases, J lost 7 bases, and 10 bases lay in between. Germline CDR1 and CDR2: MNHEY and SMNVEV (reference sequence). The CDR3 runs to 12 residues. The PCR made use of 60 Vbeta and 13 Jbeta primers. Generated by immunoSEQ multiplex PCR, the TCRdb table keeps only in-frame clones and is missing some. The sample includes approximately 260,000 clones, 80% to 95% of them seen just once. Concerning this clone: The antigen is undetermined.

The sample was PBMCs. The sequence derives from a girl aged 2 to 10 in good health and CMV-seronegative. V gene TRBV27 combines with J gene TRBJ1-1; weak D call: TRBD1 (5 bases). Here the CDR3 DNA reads TGTGCCAGCAGTTCAACCGACAGTGAAGCTTTCTTT. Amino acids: CASSSTDSEAFF.